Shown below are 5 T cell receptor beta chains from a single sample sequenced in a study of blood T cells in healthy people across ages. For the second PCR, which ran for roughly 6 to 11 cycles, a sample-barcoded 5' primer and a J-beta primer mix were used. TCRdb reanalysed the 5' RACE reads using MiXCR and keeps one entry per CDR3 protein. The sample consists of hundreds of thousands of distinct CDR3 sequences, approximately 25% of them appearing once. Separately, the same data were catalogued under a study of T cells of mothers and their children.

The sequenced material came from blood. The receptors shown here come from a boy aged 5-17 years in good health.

CDR3 DNA sequence: TGTGCCAGCCGCCGGATGCTAGGGGAGGGCGAGCAGTACTTC. It translates to CASRRMLGEGEQYF. J is TRBJ2-7 and V is TRBV12-3 or TRBV12-4; 7 bases are shared with TRBD2. The CDR3 runs to 14 residues. The junction had 13 bases not matched to a gene; V was cut back by 8 bases and J by 6 bases.

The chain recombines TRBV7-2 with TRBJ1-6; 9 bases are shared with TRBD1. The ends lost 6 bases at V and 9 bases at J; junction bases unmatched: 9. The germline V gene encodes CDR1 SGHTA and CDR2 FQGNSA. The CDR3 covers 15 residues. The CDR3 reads CASRGQTGGISPLHF. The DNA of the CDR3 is TGTGCCAGCAGGGGCCAGACAGGGGGTATTTCACCCCTCCACTTT. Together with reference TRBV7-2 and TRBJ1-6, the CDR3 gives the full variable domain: GAGVSQSPSNKVTEKGKDVELRCDPISGHTALYWYRQSLGQGLEFLIYFQGNSAPDKSGLPSDRFSAERTGGSVSTLTIQRTQQEDSAVYLCASRGQTGGISPLHFGNGTRLTVT.

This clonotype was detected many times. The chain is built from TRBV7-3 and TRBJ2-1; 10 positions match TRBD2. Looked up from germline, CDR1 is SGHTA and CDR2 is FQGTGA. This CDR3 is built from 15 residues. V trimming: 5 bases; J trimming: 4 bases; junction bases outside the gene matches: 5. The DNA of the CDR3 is TGTGCCAGCAGCCCCACTAGCGGGACATACAATGAGCAGTTCTTC. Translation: CASSPTSGTYNEQFF.

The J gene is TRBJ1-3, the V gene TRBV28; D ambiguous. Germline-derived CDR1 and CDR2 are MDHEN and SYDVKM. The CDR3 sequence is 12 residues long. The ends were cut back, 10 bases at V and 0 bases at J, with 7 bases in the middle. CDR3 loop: CATYSSGNTIYF. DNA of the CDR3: TGTGCCACCTATTCCTCTGGAAACACCATATATTTT.

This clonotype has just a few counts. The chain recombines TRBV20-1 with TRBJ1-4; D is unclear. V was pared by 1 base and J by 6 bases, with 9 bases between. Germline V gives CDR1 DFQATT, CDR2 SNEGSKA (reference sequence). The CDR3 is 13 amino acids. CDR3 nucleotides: TGCAGTGCTAGAGTAGGGCTCGATGAAAAACTGTTTTTT. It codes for CSARVGLDEKLFF.